These 5 T cell receptor beta chains share one sample of origin, sequenced in a study of a mutant IDH1 vaccine in newly diagnosed glioma (dated by TCRdb to the early 2020s). In light of the paper, this sample's time point label describes: week 35, safety follow-up. A 20-mer mutant IDH1 peptide at 300 micrograms in Montanide made up each vaccine dose, which was injected subcutaneously together with topical imiquimod. These receptors' targets are unknown. Library preparation was by the immunoSEQ multiplex PCR assay. The table comes from immuneACCESS by way of TCRdb, which keeps in-frame sequences with V and J called. Part of the clones is missing from these tables; in studies checked, under half for an unresolved V gene and the rest for unknown reasons. The sample data list 68,000 or so clones, and almost 85% of these were observed just once. About 12% of the sample rests with the top ten. The input for sequencing was PBMCs, taken from a glioma patient whose treatment included an IDH1 peptide vaccine. The receptors come from a man aged 18 to 29 with glioma.

The rearrangement links TRBV29-1 to TRBJ1-1; no definite D call. The CDR3 is 13 amino acids. Trimming cost V 4 bases and J 1 base, with 10 bases left between them. Per germline, CDR1 SQVTM and CDR2 ANQGSEA. CDR3 loop: CSVAKDGNTEAFF. The CDR3 DNA follows: TGCAGCGTTGCCAAGGACGGGAACACTGAAGCTTTCTTT.

The J gene is TRBJ1-2, the V gene TRBV5-1; D is undetermined. Germline CDR1 and CDR2: SGHRS and YFSETQ. The CDR3 spans 14 residues. V was shortened by 4 bases and J by 7 bases, with 17 bases between the two germline ends. The CDR3 sequence: CASSPEGIVLGYTF. CDR3 nucleotide sequence: TGCGCCAGCAGCCCCGAAGGTATAGTCCTTGGCTACACCTTC.

The rearrangement joins TRBV6-1 to TRBJ2-3; 8 bases are shared with TRBD2. There are 15 residues in the CDR3. J lost 5 bases, V lost 5 bases, and 9 bases had no gene match. Germline loops: CDR1 MNHNS, CDR2 SASEGT. CDR3 sequence: CASSLAGSFKDTQYF. In DNA form, the CDR3 reads TGTGCCAGCAGTTTAGCGGGGTCGTTCAAAGATACGCAGTATTTT.

The chain couples TRBV6-4 to TRBJ2-7, with a possible D match to TRBD2 (6 bases). Per the germline V gene, CDR1 is MRHNA and CDR2 is SNTAGT. The CDR3 is 16 amino acids. The ends were cut back, 0 bases at V and 4 bases at J, with 16 bases in the middle. The CDR3 nucleotides read TGTGCCAGCAGTGACTCGGAGGGACCGAGCCTTTACGAGCAGTACTTC. It is translated as CASSDSEGPSLYEQYF.

The chain couples TRBV5-4 to TRBJ1-3; possible D gene TRBD1, 5 bases. In germline, CDR1 is SGHNT, CDR2 YYREEE (reference sequence). Between the trimmed V and J ends, which lost 4 bases and 0 bases, there was a span of 14 bases. The CDR3 extends over 16 amino acids. Here the CDR3 DNA reads TGTGCCAGCAGCCCGGGGGTCGATACCTCTGGAAACACCATATATTTT. As protein: CASSPGVDTSGNTIYF.